A single TCR beta chain is shown here with its context. V was cut by 4 bases and J by 9 bases, with 13 bases left in between. In germline, CDR1 is LGHDT, CDR2 YNNKEL (reference sequence). The CDR3 consists of 14 residues. This sample stems from a study of control samples from healthy donors and cancer patients. TCRdb keeps only in-frame clones here, not all; method: immunoSEQ multiplex PCR. Of roughly 81,000 clones in the sample, around 83% were seen once. This clonotype was obtained from a man between 60 and 75 years old with head and neck cancer. V and J are TRBV3-1 (or the pseudogene TRBV3-2) and TRBJ1-6; D is undetermined. Material: PBMCs. The CDR3 DNA reads as TGTGCCAGCAGCCCAGCGGGGTTGGGTTCACCCCTCCACTTT. Protein product: CASSPAGLGSPLHF.